What follows are 23 T cell receptor beta chains derived from one specimen sequenced in a study of brain T cells in children with intractable seizures (dated by TCRdb to the early 2020s). Reading the label with the study, this specimen's time point is: blood from clinic visit 5 months post-surgery; TSC patient then seizure free. The library was produced with the immunoSEQ multiplex PCR assay. As stored in TCRdb, this immuneACCESS dataset retains in-frame rearrangements with V and J assigned. A fraction of the clones does not appear; measured against another copy, unresolved V genes explain less than half of the discrepancy, and the remainder lacks a known reason. The sample profile shows hundreds of thousands of clones; more than 85% of them were found once. The ten largest clones represent 5% to 7% of the sample. The sample in question was peripheral blood, obtained about 5 months after surgery. These receptors all come from a boy less than two years old with tuberous sclerosis and intractable seizures.

The chain uses TRBV19 and TRBJ2-1; the D gene is possibly TRBD2 (6 bases). The CDR3 loop spans 17 amino acids. CDR1 is LNHDA and CDR2 is SQIVND in the germline V gene (reference sequence). The ends were cut back, 6 bases at V and 0 bases at J, with 18 bases in the middle. CDR3 protein: CASRDLKEGSSYNEQFF. CDR3 DNA sequence: TGTGCCAGTAGGGATTTAAAGGAGGGCAGCTCCTACAATGAGCAGTTCTTC.

The genes are TRBV19 and TRBJ2-1, with 12 bases identical to TRBD2. The CDR3 contains 13 residues. The ends lost 6 bases at V and 8 bases at J; junction bases unmatched: 2. Looked up from germline, CDR1 is LNHDA and CDR2 is SQIVND (reference sequence). The CDR3 DNA reads as TGTGCCAGTAGGGGACTAGCGGGCGATGAGCAGTTCTTC. This gives the protein CASRGLAGDEQFF.

Here the CDR3 DNA reads TGTGCCACCGACAATCCGGGACGTCCCGAGCAGTACTTC. Its translation is CATDNPGRPEQYF. The chain joins TRBV9 to TRBJ2-7; the D gene could be TRBD1 or TRBD2 (5 bases each). Germline CDR1 is SGDLS and CDR2 is YYNGEE. The CDR3 runs 13 residues. The germline V and J ends were trimmed by 9 bases and 6 bases, with 19 bases remaining between them.

The chain joins TRBV3-1 (or the pseudogene TRBV3-2) to TRBJ2-3, with TRBD2 matching over 7 bases. The CDR3 loop spans 17 amino acids. Trimming at V came to 4 bases and at J to 6 bases, leaving 16 bases not matched to a gene. CDR1 LGHDT and CDR2 YNNKEL come from the germline V gene (reference sequence). CDR3 in DNA: TGTGCCAGCAGCCTGGGAACTAGCGTTAAACGGTCGGATACGCAGTATTTT. It is translated as CASSLGTSVKRSDTQYF.

The chain links TRBV30 to TRBJ1-2, with 8 bases matching TRBD1. The CDR3 runs 14 residues. V shed 2 bases, J shed 3 bases, and the junction held 5 bases outside the gene matches. Germline values: CDR1 GTSNPN, CDR2 SVGIG (reference sequence). The CDR3 DNA reads TGTGCCTGGAGTACGGACAGGGCAGACTATGGCTACACCTTC. Translated, it gives CAWSTDRADYGYTF.

This chain joins TRBV30 and TRBJ2-1; 8 bases are a match to TRBD1. The CDR3 consists of 12 residues. Trimming took 1 base from V and 15 from J; bases not matched to a gene: 8. Germline CDR1 is GTSNPN and CDR2 is SVGIG (reference sequence). The CDR3 region has the DNA TGTGCCTGGAGTGGACTGGACAGGGCAGGGTTCTTC. This translates into CAWSGLDRAGFF.

The chain is built from TRBV12-5 and TRBJ2-7, with a tentative D call TRBD1 (6 bases). Per germline, CDR1 LGHNT and CDR2 FRNRAP. The CDR3 runs 14 residues. V lost 6 bases to trimming and J lost 2 bases, with 14 bases between them. The CDR3 DNA reads as TGTGCTAGTGGAAGGGACACCGGACCCTACGAGCAGTACTTC. It encodes CASGRDTGPYEQYF.

This clone was counted a few times. J is TRBJ1-4 and V is TRBV2; D remains ambiguous. The CDR3 has 14 amino acids. V lost 8 bases to trimming and J lost 5 bases, with 15 bases between them. Germline-derived CDR1 and CDR2 are SNHLY and FYNNEI. The CDR3 is CASDPEALNEKLFF. CDR3 DNA sequence: TGTGCCAGCGACCCTGAGGCTTTAAATGAAAAACTGTTTTTT.

The chain links TRBV6-5 to TRBJ1-2; D is unresolved. Germline values: CDR1 MNHEY, CDR2 SVGAGI. Trimming removed 8 bases from V and 7 bases from J, with 20 bases in between. The CDR3 spans 14 residues. CDR3: CASGFGGSLGGYTF. The CDR3 nucleotides read TGTGCCAGCGGTTTCGGAGGGAGTCTTGGTGGCTACACCTTC.

The V call is TRBV7-9, the J call TRBJ2-5, with D unclear. The germline gives CDR1 SEHNR, CDR2 FQNEAQ (reference sequence). The CDR3 is 14 residues long. The ends were cut back, 11 bases at V and 3 bases at J, with 19 bases in the middle. The CDR3 reads CAGTAEEDKETQYF. Here the CDR3 DNA reads TGTGCCGGTACAGCCGAGGAAGACAAAGAGACCCAGTACTTC.

The V call is TRBV3-1 (or the pseudogene TRBV3-2), the J call TRBJ2-3; no firm D call. CDR3 length: 14 amino acids. CDR1 LGHDT and CDR2 YNNKEL come from the germline V gene (reference sequence). V was pared by 1 base and J by 7 bases, with 12 bases between. The chain's CDR3 is CASSQVSSPNTQYF. CDR3 nucleotides: TGTGCCAGCAGCCAAGTTTCTAGTCCGAATACGCAGTATTTT.

In its sample, this clone was seen once. This sequence joins TRBV5-1 and TRBJ2-2; weak D call: TRBD2 (6 bases). The germline V gene encodes CDR1 SGHRS and CDR2 YFSETQ. The CDR3 sequence is 14 residues long. V was cut by 3 bases and J by 3 bases, with 9 bases left in between. CDR3 sequence reads: CASSWDSYTGELFF. The CDR3 DNA reads TGCGCCAGCAGCTGGGACTCCTACACCGGGGAGCTGTTTTTT.

The chain is built from TRBV7-9 and TRBJ2-3, with D unresolved. V was shortened by 5 bases and J by 4 bases, with 10 bases between the two germline ends. Germline CDR1 and CDR2: SEHNR and FQNEAQ (reference sequence). The CDR3 is 13 residues long. CDR3 nucleotides: TGTGCCAGCAGCCCAAAGGGCCCAGATACGCAGTATTTT. Amino acid sequence: CASSPKGPDTQYF.

This sequence joins TRBV7-9 and TRBJ1-1; D might be TRBD1 (5 bases). Germline CDR1 and CDR2: SEHNR and FQNEAQ (reference sequence). The CDR3 is 14 residues long. Trimming cost V 5 bases and J 1 base, with 11 bases left between them. Written as DNA, the CDR3 is TGTGCCAGCAGCCCGCCGGGGGAGAACACTGAAGCTTTCTTT. This gives the protein CASSPPGENTEAFF.

V usage is TRBV19 and J usage is TRBJ2-1; TRBD1 is a possible D gene (6 bases). CDR1 LNHDA and CDR2 SQIVND come from the germline V gene (reference sequence). V lost 3 bases, J lost 7 bases, and 16 bases lay in between. The CDR3 extends over 15 amino acids. The CDR3 loop reads CASSIRSTGFNEQFF. CDR3 DNA: TGTGCCAGTAGTATTCGTTCGACAGGTTTTAATGAGCAGTTCTTC.

The rearrangement joins TRBV28 to TRBJ1-4; D gene ambiguous. CDR1 and CDR2 (germline): MDHEN, SYDVKM. The CDR3 extends over 16 amino acids. The germline V and J ends were trimmed by 3 bases and 4 bases, with 15 bases remaining between them. CDR3 in amino acids: CASSLGLGGLNEKLFF. CDR3 nucleotide sequence: TGTGCCAGCAGTTTGGGTCTGGGCGGACTTAATGAAAAACTGTTTTTT. The full variable domain, in which reference TRBV28 and TRBJ1-4 provide the parts outside the CDR3, is DVKVTQSSRYLVKRTGEKVFLECVQDMDHENMFWYRQDPGLGLRLIYFSYDVKMKEKGDIPEGYSVSREKKERFSLILESASTNQTSMYLCASSLGLGGLNEKLFFGSGTQLSVL.

The chain recombines TRBV11-3 with TRBJ2-1; 8 positions match TRBD2. The CDR3 extends over 16 amino acids. Germline V gene sequence: CDR1 SGHNT, CDR2 YENEEA. With 5 bases clipped from V and 2 bases from J, the junction kept 8 bases outside the gene matches. As DNA, the CDR3 is TGTGCCAGCAGCCTTTATAGCGGGATAGCCTACAATGAGCAGTTCTTC. Its translation is CASSLYSGIAYNEQFF.

The genes are TRBV5-5 and TRBJ2-2; the D call may be TRBD1 or TRBD2 (5 bases each). V lost 2 bases, J lost 8 bases, and 13 bases lay in between. CDR1 and CDR2 (germline): SGHKS, YYEKEE (reference sequence). This CDR3 comprises 14 residues. The CDR3 DNA follows: TGTGCCAGCAGCTTAGGGACGAACGCGGGGGAGCTGTTTTTT. Encoded protein: CASSLGTNAGELFF. The full variable domain, rest sourced from reference TRBV5-5 and TRBJ2-2, is DAGVTQSPTHLIKTRGQQVTLRCSPISGHKSVSWYQQVLGQGPQFIFQYYEKEERGRGNFPDRFSARQFPNYSSELNVNALLLGDSALYLCASSLGTNAGELFFGEGSRLTVL.

V gene TRBV5-8 combines with J gene TRBJ1-1; no reliable D call. CDR3 length equals 16 residues. The V gene lost 0 bases and the J gene lost 4 bases, with 16 bases spanning the gap. Germline CDR1 is SGHTS and CDR2 is YDEGEE. CDR3 amino acids: CASSLAGWQIGTEAFF. Written as DNA, the CDR3 is TGTGCCAGCAGCTTGGCGGGTTGGCAAATTGGCACTGAAGCTTTCTTT.

This chain uses TRBV6-5 with TRBJ2-7; possible D gene TRBD1, 6 bases. Germline-derived CDR1 and CDR2 are MNHEY and SVGAGI. Trimming took 2 bases from V and 0 from J, leaving 11 bases between them. This CDR3 region has 15 residues. The CDR3 sequence: CASSYDRTSSYEQYF. CDR3 nucleotides: TGTGCCAGCAGTTACGACAGGACAAGCTCCTACGAGCAGTACTTC.

This clone showed up just once. V usage is TRBV19 and J usage is TRBJ2-1; D is unresolved. The CDR3 spans 16 residues. The ends were cut back, 3 bases at V and 5 bases at J, with 17 bases in the middle. Per the germline V gene, CDR1 is LNHDA and CDR2 is SQIVND (reference sequence). The CDR3 coding sequence is TGTGCCAGTAGTATCATAGGTAGGCGATCGGACAATGAGCAGTTCTTC. This codes for CASSIIGRRSDNEQFF.

The rearrangement joins TRBV11-3 to TRBJ1-2, with 7 bases identical to TRBD1. CDR3 length: 14 amino acids. From germline, CDR1 is SGHNT and CDR2 YENEEA. V lost 8 bases and J lost 7; bases outside the gene matches: 13. This CDR3 is CASARAGGRSGYTF. The CDR3 DNA sequence: TGTGCCAGCGCGAGGGCAGGGGGACGGTCTGGCTACACCTTC.

J is TRBJ2-3 and V is TRBV14; 8 nucleotides match TRBD2. CDR1 SGHDN and CDR2 FVKESK come from the germline V gene. The CDR3 consists of 15 residues. The V and J ends lost 5 bases and 3 bases, in that order; junction bases with no gene match: 7. The CDR3 is CASSALADLTDTQYF. In DNA form, the CDR3 reads TGTGCCAGCAGCGCACTAGCGGACCTGACAGATACGCAGTATTTT.